Sequencing of this T cell receptor beta chain was carried out in a study of T-cell memory formation after mild COVID-19. Study overall: The TCR clusters were mostly specific to one donor.

To note about this clonotype: No antigen is known for it.

Whole-study findings and limits: A second wave of clones peaked on day 37, and their SARS-CoV-2 specificity went unconfirmed.

The CDR3 length is 14 residues. With 5 bases clipped from V and 4 bases from J, the junction kept 7 bases outside the gene matches. Germline CDR1 is SGHRS and CDR2 is YFSETQ. Constant-segment primers were used for 5'RACE, and the resulting TCR alpha and TCR beta cDNA libraries carried sample barcodes and UMIs. One entry per CDR3 protein, called by TCRdb with MiXCR from the 5' RACE reads. The sample shows about 350,000 distinct CDR3 sequences, roughly an eighth of them seen only once. The clonotype was recovered from a man aged 18 to 29 who had mild COVID-19 (a few samples of this study predate the infection). Cell type and time point are not known. The sequenced sample consisted of PBMCs or a T cell subset sorted from them (not recorded which). V and J are TRBV5-1 and TRBJ1-1; 8 bases map to TRBD1. CDR3 DNA sequence: TGCGCCAGCAGGCGAACAGGGGGTAGCACTGAAGCTTTCTTT. Translated: CASRRTGGSTEAFF. Full variable domain (outside the CDR3, taken from reference TRBV5-1 and TRBJ1-1): KAGVTQTPRYLIKTRGQQVTLSCSPISGHRSVSWYQQTPGQGLQFLFEYFSETQRNKGNFPGRFSGRQFSNSRSEMNVSTLELGDSALYLCASRRTGGSTEAFFGQGTRLTVV.